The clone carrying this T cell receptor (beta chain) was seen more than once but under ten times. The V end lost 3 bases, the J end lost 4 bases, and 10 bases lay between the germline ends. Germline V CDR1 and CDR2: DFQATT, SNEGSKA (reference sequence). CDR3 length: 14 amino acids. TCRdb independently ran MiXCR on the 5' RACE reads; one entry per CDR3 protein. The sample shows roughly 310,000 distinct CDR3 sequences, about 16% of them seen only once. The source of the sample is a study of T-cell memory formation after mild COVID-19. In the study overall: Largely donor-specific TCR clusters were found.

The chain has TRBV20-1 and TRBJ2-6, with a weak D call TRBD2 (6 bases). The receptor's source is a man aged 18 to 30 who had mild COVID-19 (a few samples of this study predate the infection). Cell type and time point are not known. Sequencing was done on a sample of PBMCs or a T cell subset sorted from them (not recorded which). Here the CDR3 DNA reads TGCAGTGCTAGGGAGGGATCCGGGGCCAACGTCCTGACTTTC. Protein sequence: CSAREGSGANVLTF.